This TCR beta chain was found in a study of cytomegalovirus exposure and HLA in healthy donors. Study-level results: The study recorded 164 TCR beta chains that were cytomegalovirus-associated. Subsequent analysis showed first-cohort TCR clusters tending to co-occur in 120 validation repertoires.

This clone was recorded only once. Its target is unknown. Produced via immunoSEQ multiplex PCR; TCRdb's table is partial and in-frame only. The top ten hold less than 0.4% of the sample, which has 250,000 to 300,000 clones, nearly 90% seen once. The germline V gene has CDR1 SGHRS and CDR2 YFSETQ. This CDR3 is built from 14 residues. J gave up 6 bases and V 4 bases, and 8 bases lay outside the gene matches. The receptor comes from a woman younger than 30 in good health and CMV-seronegative. The material sequenced was PBMCs. The gene calls are TRBV5-1 and TRBJ1-2; 8 bases fit TRBD1. The CDR3 spells CASSGLTGGNGYTF. CDR3 DNA sequence: TGCGCCAGCAGCGGATTAACAGGGGGAAATGGCTACACCTTC.